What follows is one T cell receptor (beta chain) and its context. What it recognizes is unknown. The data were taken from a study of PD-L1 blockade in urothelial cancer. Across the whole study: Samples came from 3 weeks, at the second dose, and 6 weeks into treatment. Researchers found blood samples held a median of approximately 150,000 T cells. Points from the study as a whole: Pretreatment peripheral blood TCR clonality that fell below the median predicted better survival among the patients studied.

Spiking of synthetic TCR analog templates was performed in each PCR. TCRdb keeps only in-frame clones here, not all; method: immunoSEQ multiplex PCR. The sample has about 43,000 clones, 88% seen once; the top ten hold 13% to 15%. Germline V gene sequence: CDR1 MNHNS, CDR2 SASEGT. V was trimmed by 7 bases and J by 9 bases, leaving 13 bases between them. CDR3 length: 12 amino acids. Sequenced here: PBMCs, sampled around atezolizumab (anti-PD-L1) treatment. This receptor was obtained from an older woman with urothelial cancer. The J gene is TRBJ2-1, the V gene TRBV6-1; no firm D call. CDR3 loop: CASNADVSEQFF. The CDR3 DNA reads TGTGCCAGCAACGCCGATGTTAGTGAGCAGTTCTTC.